The sequence of this T cell receptor beta chain was determined in a study of CD8 T cells in ankylosing spondylitis. This CDR3 contains 13 residues. Trimming removed 7 bases from V and 2 bases from J, with 11 bases in between. CDR1 and CDR2 (germline): MNHNS, SASEGT. TCRdb re-analysed the 5' RACE reads in MiXCR, keeping a single row per CDR3 protein. This table has 150,000 or so distinct CDR3 sequences, 9.5% to 10% appearing once. V is TRBV6-1 and J is TRBJ1-1, with D hard to call. This TCR was sampled from a female donor with ankylosing spondylitis or in good health (not recorded which). What was sequenced was blood, either unsorted or a sorted T cell fraction (not recorded which). CDR3 nucleotides: TGTGCCAGCACTAAAGACTTTAACACTGAAGCTTTCTTT. It is translated as CASTKDFNTEAFF.